The 22 T cell receptor beta chains reported below all come from one sample, sequenced in a study of cytomegalovirus exposure and HLA in healthy donors. The primer mix had 60 Vbeta and 13 Jbeta primers. Clones were sequenced by immunoSEQ multiplex PCR, and TCRdb holds only the in-frame ones, with some missing. The sample lists 100,000 to 150,000 clones, roughly 82% occurring once. Sequencing input: PBMCs. These receptor sequences come from a male donor in good health and CMV-seropositive.

V usage is TRBV7-9 and J usage is TRBJ2-7; 8 nucleotides line up with TRBD2. Germline loops: CDR1 SEHNR, CDR2 FQNEAQ (reference sequence). CDR3 length: 13 residues. J gave up 2 bases and V 7 bases, and 4 bases lay outside the gene matches. Here the CDR3 DNA reads TGTGCCAGCAAACTAGCGGCCACCTACGAGCAGTACTTC. This encodes CASKLAATYEQYF.

This clone occurred once. The chain couples TRBV4-2 to TRBJ2-1, with D unclear. The CDR3 has 11 amino acids. Trimming stripped 1 base from V and 9 bases from J, with 4 bases between. Germline V gives CDR1 LGHNA, CDR2 YNFKEQ. CDR3 DNA sequence: TGTGCCAGCAGCCAAGGGGCTGAGCAGTTCTTC. Amino acid sequence: CASSQGAEQFF.

The chain has TRBV19 and TRBJ2-7, with 8 bases fitting TRBD2. V was pared by 5 bases and J by 4 bases, with 7 bases of the junction left unmatched. CDR1 LNHDA and CDR2 SQIVND come from the germline V gene (reference sequence). The CDR3 runs 14 residues. The CDR3 protein is CASSLQRESYEQYF. The CDR3 coding sequence is TGTGCCAGTAGTTTACAGCGGGAGTCGTACGAGCAGTACTTC.

This chain joins TRBV6-5 and TRBJ2-1; the D gene is possibly TRBD2 (6 bases). Germline CDR1 MNHEY, CDR2 SVGAGI. CDR3 length: 15 residues. V shed 2 bases and J shed 4 bases, with 12 bases lying between them. CDR3 sequence: CASSYHHGTYNEQFF. The CDR3 DNA sequence: TGTGCCAGCAGTTACCATCATGGGACTTACAATGAGCAGTTCTTC.

V usage is TRBV5-1 and J usage is TRBJ2-5; 7 bases agree with TRBD2. Losses at the gene ends were 1 base for V and 4 bases for J; bases not matched to a gene: 4. CDR3 size: 14 residues. Germline values: CDR1 SGHRS, CDR2 YFSETQ. Here the CDR3 DNA reads TGCGCCAGCAGCTTGTCTGCGGGAGCAGAGACCCAGTACTTC. Encoded protein: CASSLSAGAETQYF.

The V and J genes are TRBV19 and TRBJ1-5, with 7 bases fitting TRBD1. The V and J ends lost 5 bases and 1 base, in that order; junction bases with no gene match: 5. The CDR3 runs to 15 residues. Per germline, CDR1 LNHDA and CDR2 SQIVND (reference sequence). The CDR3, as DNA: TGTGCCAGTAGTTCACAGGGGATCAGCAATCAGCCCCAGCATTTT. Translated, it gives CASSSQGISNQPQHF.

In nucleotides, the CDR3 is TGTGCCAGCAGCTTAGCTTACTTGAATGAGCAGTTCTTC. Residues: CASSLAYLNEQFF. The V and J genes are TRBV7-2 and TRBJ2-1; no reliable D call. CDR3 length: 13 residues. The germline CDR1 and CDR2 sequences are SGHTA and FQGNSA. V was pared by 0 bases and J by 7 bases, with 7 bases between. The full variable domain, completed using reference TRBV7-2 and TRBJ2-1, is GAGVSQSPSNKVTEKGKDVELRCDPISGHTALYWYRQSLGQGLEFLIYFQGNSAPDKSGLPSDRFSAERTGGSVSTLTIQRTQQEDSAVYLCASSLAYLNEQFFGPGTRLTVL.

The chain is built from TRBV7-9 and TRBJ1-2; perhaps TRBD1 as D (5 bases). V lost 0 bases, J lost 2 bases, and 10 bases lay in between. The CDR3 extends over 15 amino acids. The V gene's germline CDR1 is SEHNR and CDR2 FQNEAQ (reference sequence). CDR3 DNA: TGTGCCAGCAGCTTAGCCGCGACAGAAAACTATGGCTACACCTTC. Encoded protein: CASSLAATENYGYTF.

The CDR3 sequence is CASSLAGRGPGTEAFF. The CDR3 nucleotides are TGTGCCAGCAGCTTAGCGGGCAGGGGGCCAGGGACTGAAGCTTTCTTT. The V gene is TRBV7-8, the J gene TRBJ1-1, with 8 bases identical to TRBD1. This CDR3 is built from 16 residues. V trimming: 0 bases; J trimming: 5 bases; junction bases outside the gene matches: 8. CDR1 SGHVS and CDR2 FQNEAQ come from the germline V gene.

V is TRBV15 and J is TRBJ2-2; weak D call: TRBD2 (6 bases). Trimming took 4 bases from V and 4 from J, leaving 13 bases between them. This CDR3 has 15 amino acids. CDR1 and CDR2 from the germline V gene are LNHNV and YYDKDF (reference sequence). In DNA form, the CDR3 reads TGTGCCACCAGCATCCGGCGGGGAGGCACCGGGGAGCTGTTTTTT. This sequence encodes CATSIRRGGTGELFF. Full variable domain (outside the CDR3, taken from reference TRBV15 and TRBJ2-2): DAMVIQNPRYQVTQFGKPVTLSCSQTLNHNVMYWYQQKSSQAPKLLFHYYDKDFNNEADTPDNFQSRRPNTSFCFLDIRSPGLGDTAMYLCATSIRRGGTGELFFGEGSRLTVL.

The chain joins TRBV4-3 to TRBJ2-1, with D tentatively TRBD2 (6 bases). This CDR3 comprises 15 residues. Trimming removed 0 bases at V and 3 bases at J, with 9 bases between. Germline V gene lookup returns CDR1 LGHNA and CDR2 YSLEER. CDR3 loop: CASSQDLDYYNEQFF. In DNA form, the CDR3 reads TGCGCCAGCAGCCAAGATCTGGACTACTACAATGAGCAGTTCTTC.

The V gene is TRBV28, the J gene TRBJ2-3; TRBD2 matches 7 bases. After removal of 6 bases from V and 6 bases from J, the junction contained 12 bases not matched to a gene. This CDR3 comprises 15 residues. CDR1 MDHEN and CDR2 SYDVKM come from the germline V gene. The CDR3 here is CASRVMAGALDTQYF. CDR3 DNA sequence: TGTGCCAGCAGGGTAATGGCGGGAGCATTGGATACGCAGTATTTT.

V gene TRBV28 combines with J gene TRBJ2-7; D perhaps matches TRBD1 (5 bases). CDR1 is MDHEN and CDR2 is SYDVKM in the germline V gene. Deletions cut 6 bases from V and 3 bases from J, with 15 bases between. This CDR3 has 14 amino acids. CDR3 region: CASRRGHTNYEQYF. The CDR3 nucleotides are TGTGCCAGCAGAAGGGGTCACACCAACTACGAGCAGTACTTC. Full variable domain (outside the CDR3, taken from reference TRBV28 and TRBJ2-7): DVKVTQSSRYLVKRTGEKVFLECVQDMDHENMFWYRQDPGLGLRLIYFSYDVKMKEKGDIPEGYSVSREKKERFSLILESASTNQTSMYLCASRRGHTNYEQYFGPGTRLTVT.

The chain joins TRBV6-5 to TRBJ1-1, with 11 bases matching TRBD1. V lost 8 bases to trimming and J lost 4 bases; unmatched junction nucleotides: 0. CDR3 length: 12 residues. Germline V gene lookup returns CDR1 MNHEY and CDR2 SVGAGI. CDR3 region: CASGTGGTEAFF. The DNA of the CDR3 is TGTGCCAGCGGGACAGGGGGCACTGAAGCTTTCTTT.

The chain links TRBV7-3 to TRBJ2-5, with 8 bases identical to TRBD2. The J call could be wrong; TRBJ2-7 is a better fit for the DNA end. Germline V CDR1 and CDR2: SGHTA, FQGTGA. The CDR3 runs 16 residues. In nucleotides, the CDR3 is TGTGCCAGCAGCTTAACCTCGGCGGGAGGTCCCTACGAGCAGTACTTC. Amino acid sequence: CASSLTSAGGPYEQYF.

This clone was counted a single time. The chain employs TRBV27 and TRBJ1-1, with D perhaps TRBD1 (5 bases). V gave up 8 bases and J gave up 0 bases, with 10 bases separating them. Per the germline V gene, CDR1 is MNHEY and CDR2 is SMNVEV (reference sequence). This CDR3 has 13 residues. In DNA form, the CDR3 reads TGTGCCAGCCGCGCCAGGGTGAACACTGAAGCTTTCTTT. Its translation: CASRARVNTEAFF.

The V call is TRBV27, the J call TRBJ1-1, with D hard to call. Germline V CDR1 and CDR2: MNHEY, SMNVEV (reference sequence). The V end was cut by 4 bases, the J end by 3 bases, with 12 bases between. The CDR3 runs 14 residues. CDR3 nucleotide sequence: TGTGCCAGCAGTTCCTTTTACCGGGACACTGAAGCTTTCTTT. The encoded protein is CASSSFYRDTEAFF.

Turning to this clone: Relative to the germline gene, one junction end is altered; a read error may explain this. This chain connects TRBV7-9 to TRBJ2-1; 7 bases are a match to TRBD2. Germline V gene sequence: CDR1 SEHNR, CDR2 FQNEAQ (reference sequence). This CDR3 is built from 13 residues. As DNA, the CDR3 is TGTTCCAGCAGCTCCGGGGGGACCCTTGAGCAGTTCTTC. Translation gives CSSSSGGTLEQFF.

This sequence joins TRBV5-6 and TRBJ2-3; maybe TRBD2 (5 bases). Germline CDR1 SGHDT, CDR2 YYEEEE. This CDR3 spans 14 amino acids. V lost 2 bases to trimming and J lost 4 bases, with 11 bases between them. The CDR3 sequence: CASSFLEGADTQYF. CDR3 sequence (DNA): TGTGCCAGCAGCTTTCTTGAGGGCGCAGATACGCAGTATTTT.

This clone was seen a handful of times. The chain uses TRBV4-2 and TRBJ2-1; D perhaps matches TRBD1 (6 bases). Trimming left V 3 bases short and J 3 bases short, with 12 bases between. Germline-derived CDR1 and CDR2 are LGHNA and YNFKEQ. The CDR3 contains 15 residues. The CDR3 loop reads CASSQLGHRYNEQFF. The DNA of the CDR3 is TGTGCCAGCAGCCAGCTGGGACACCGCTACAATGAGCAGTTCTTC.

The chain combines TRBV10-3 with TRBJ2-1; no clear D. Trimming shortened V by 3 bases and J by 6 bases, and 9 bases separated the two germline ends. The CDR3 runs to 13 residues. Germline V gives CDR1 ENHRY, CDR2 SYGVKD. This CDR3 is CAISERLSNEQFF. The CDR3, as DNA: TGTGCCATCAGTGAACGACTCTCCAATGAGCAGTTCTTC.

V and J are TRBV4-1 and TRBJ1-1; TRBD1 matches at 7 bases. The CDR3 runs 14 residues. The ends lost 8 bases at V and 10 bases at J; junction bases unmatched: 16. Germline V gene data show CDR1 as MGHRA and CDR2 as YSYEKL. This chain's CDR3 is CASHPQNTQGRAFF. The CDR3 DNA reads TGCGCCAGCCACCCTCAAAATACACAGGGGCGAGCTTTCTTT.